The 7 T cell receptor beta chains reported below all come from one sample, sequenced in a study of blood T cell repertoires in COVID-19. Profiled with immunoSEQ multiplex PCR; TCRdb holds only in-frame clones, not every one. Of 210,000 or so clones in the sample, around 90% are singletons; the top ten hold roughly a tenth. The specimen was PBMCs or T cells enriched from blood (not recorded which). These receptors all stem from a man under 40 who had recovered from COVID-19.

This chain uses TRBV6-5 with TRBJ1-5; no definite D call. CDR1 MNHEY and CDR2 SVGAGI come from the germline V gene. The CDR3 runs 13 residues. V was shortened by 7 bases and J by 3 bases, with 10 bases between the two germline ends. CDR3 sequence: CASTHSFNQPQHF. Here the CDR3 DNA reads TGTGCCAGCACCCACAGCTTCAATCAGCCCCAGCATTTT.

Written as DNA, the CDR3 is TGTGCCAGCAGCGATGGCAGCGGTTTACCCCAAGAGACCCAGTACTTC. Its protein is CASSDGSGLPQETQYF. The chain couples TRBV13 to TRBJ2-5, with D maybe TRBD2 (5 bases). V was cut by 5 bases and J by 1 base, with 17 bases left in between. The germline V gene encodes CDR1 PRHDT and CDR2 FYEKMQ (reference sequence). The CDR3 covers 16 residues.

The chain employs TRBV5-1 and TRBJ2-7; no reliable D call. Deletions cut 3 bases from V and 3 bases from J, with 13 bases between. The CDR3 runs 14 residues. CDR1 and CDR2 from the germline V gene are SGHRS and YFSETQ. The CDR3 nucleotides read TGCGCCAGCAGCTCTAACGCGGCAGTCTACGAGCAGTACTTC. As protein: CASSSNAAVYEQYF.

The V and J genes are TRBV4-2 and TRBJ2-7; D is undetermined. The CDR3 contains 12 residues. Per germline, CDR1 LGHNA and CDR2 YNFKEQ. V was shortened by 4 bases and J by 9 bases, with 13 bases between the two germline ends. The CDR3 sequence: CASSPDFGGQYF. CDR3 nucleotides: TGTGCCAGCAGCCCGGATTTTGGCGGGCAGTACTTC.

DNA for the CDR3: TGCAGCGTTGGTGATAGCGGGAGCTCCTACAATGAGCAGTTCTTC. Encoded protein: CSVGDSGSSYNEQFF. The chain uses TRBV29-1 and TRBJ2-1, with 9 bases that match TRBD2. V lost 4 bases to trimming and J lost 0 bases; unmatched junction nucleotides: 4. Per germline, CDR1 SQVTM and CDR2 ANQGSEA. The CDR3 extends over 15 amino acids.

The rearrangement links TRBV18 to TRBJ1-4; maybe TRBD1 (5 bases). CDR3 length: 15 residues. From germline, CDR1 is KGHSH and CDR2 LQKENI. The germline V and J ends were trimmed by 3 bases and 4 bases, with 12 bases remaining between them. The CDR3 region is CASSPYGGDNEKLFF. Written as DNA, the CDR3 is TGTGCCAGCTCACCGTACGGAGGGGATAATGAAAAACTGTTTTTT. The full variable domain, in which reference TRBV18 and TRBJ1-4 provide the parts outside the CDR3, is NAGVMQNPRHLVRRRGQEARLRCSPMKGHSHVYWYRQLPEEGLKFMVYLQKENIIDESGMPKERFSAEFPKEGPSILRIQQVVRGDSAAYFCASSPYGGDNEKLFFGSGTQLSVL.

The chain uses TRBV4-1 and TRBJ2-2; TRBD1 might be the D (6 bases). V dropped 0 bases and J dropped 4 bases, with 18 bases sitting between them. The CDR3 extends over 18 amino acids. Germline CDR1 is MGHRA and CDR2 is YSYEKL. The CDR3 sequence: CASSQDQAGTSVTGELFF. DNA of the CDR3: TGCGCCAGCAGCCAAGATCAGGCAGGGACATCAGTCACCGGGGAGCTGTTTTTT.